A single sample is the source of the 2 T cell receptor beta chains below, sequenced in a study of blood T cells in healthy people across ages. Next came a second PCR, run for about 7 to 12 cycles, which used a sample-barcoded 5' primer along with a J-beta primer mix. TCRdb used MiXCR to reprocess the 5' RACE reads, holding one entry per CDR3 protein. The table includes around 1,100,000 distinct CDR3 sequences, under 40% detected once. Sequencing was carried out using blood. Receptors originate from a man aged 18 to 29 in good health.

The CDR3 is CSARGGWDYNEQFF. In DNA form, the CDR3 reads TGCAGTGCTCGCGGGGGGTGGGACTACAATGAGCAGTTCTTC. The chain employs TRBV20-1 and TRBJ2-1; 8 nucleotides agree with TRBD2. The V gene's germline CDR1 is DFQATT and CDR2 SNEGSKA (reference sequence). This CDR3 is built from 14 residues. After removal of 5 bases from V and 3 bases from J, the junction contained 6 bases not matched to a gene.

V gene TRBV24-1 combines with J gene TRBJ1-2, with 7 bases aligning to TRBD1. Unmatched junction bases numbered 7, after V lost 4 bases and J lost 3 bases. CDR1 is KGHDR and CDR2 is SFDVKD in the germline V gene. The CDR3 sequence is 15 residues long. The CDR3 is CATSDPTGEDYGYTF. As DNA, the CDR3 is TGTGCCACCAGTGACCCAACAGGGGAGGACTATGGCTACACCTTC.